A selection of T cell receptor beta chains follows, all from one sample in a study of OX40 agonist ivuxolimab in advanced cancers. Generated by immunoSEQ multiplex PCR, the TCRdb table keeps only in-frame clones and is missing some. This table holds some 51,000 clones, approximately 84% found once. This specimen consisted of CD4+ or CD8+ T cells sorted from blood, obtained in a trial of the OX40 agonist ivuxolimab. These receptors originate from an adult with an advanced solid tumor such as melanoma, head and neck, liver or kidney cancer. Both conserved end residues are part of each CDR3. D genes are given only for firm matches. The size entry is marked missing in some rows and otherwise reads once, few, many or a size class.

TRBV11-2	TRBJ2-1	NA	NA	CASSLDMAYNEQFF	TGTGCCAGCAGCTTAGACATGGCTTATAATGAGCAGTTCTTC
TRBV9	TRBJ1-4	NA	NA	CASSPKTGYGEKLFF	TGTGCCAGCAGCCCCAAGACGGGGTATGGAGAAAAACTGTTTTTT
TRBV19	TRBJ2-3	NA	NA	CASSMGGPAPRTDTQYF	TGTGCCAGTAGTATGGGGGGGCCCGCCCCCCGCACAGATACGCAGTATTTT
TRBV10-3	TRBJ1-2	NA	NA	CAISEARNYGYTF	TGTGCCATCAGTGAAGCACGGAACTATGGCTACACCTTC
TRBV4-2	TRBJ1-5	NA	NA	CASSQGGYSNQPQHF	TGTGCCAGCAGCCAAGGGGGGTATAGCAATCAGCCCCAGCATTTT
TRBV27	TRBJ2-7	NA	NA	CASSLSPAVKEQYF	TGTGCCAGCAGTTTAAGTCCAGCGGTGAAGGAGCAGTACTTC
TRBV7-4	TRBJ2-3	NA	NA	CASSTGPNSSTDTQYF	TGTGCCAGCAGCACCGGACCAAACTCTAGCACAGATACGCAGTATTTT
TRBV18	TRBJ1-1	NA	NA	CASSPVGTEAFF	TGTGCCAGCTCACCAGTAGGGACTGAAGCTTTCTTT
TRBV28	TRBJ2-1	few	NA	CASSPGDLGYNEQFF	TGTGCCAGCAGTCCTGGAGACCTCGGATACAATGAGCAGTTCTTC
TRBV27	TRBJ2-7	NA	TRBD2	CASRREGYEQYF	TGTGCCAGCCGGCGGGAGGGATACGAGCAGTACTTC
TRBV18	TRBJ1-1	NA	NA	CASSDSIRNTEAFF	TGTGCCAGCTCAGACAGTATAAGGAACACTGAAGCTTTCTTT
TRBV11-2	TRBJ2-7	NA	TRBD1	CASSERGQGIYYEQYF	TGTGCCAGCAGCGAAAGGGGACAGGGGATTTATTACGAGCAGTACTTC
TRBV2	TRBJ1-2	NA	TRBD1	CASSSSRRQGATYGYTF	TGTGCCAGCAGCTCATCCCGAAGACAGGGGGCTACCTATGGCTACACCTTC
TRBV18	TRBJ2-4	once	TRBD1	CASSLGTGGAKNIQYF	TGTGCCAGCTCACTTGGTACAGGGGGGGCCAAAAACATTCAGTACTTC
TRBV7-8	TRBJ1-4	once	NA	CASSLALRAASNEKLFF	TGTGCCAGCAGCTTAGCTCTCAGGGCGGCGAGTAATGAAAAACTGTTTTTT
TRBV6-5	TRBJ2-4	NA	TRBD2	CASSYETGGTNIQYF	TGTGCCAGCAGTTACGAGACGGGGGGGACGAACATTCAGTACTTC
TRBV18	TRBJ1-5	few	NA	CASSPGGDGNQPQHF	TGTGCCAGCTCACCAGGGGGGGATGGCAATCAGCCCCAGCATTTT
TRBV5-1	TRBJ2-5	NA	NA	CASSLQGRDHETQYF	TGCGCCAGCAGCTTACAGGGGAGGGACCACGAGACCCAGTACTTC
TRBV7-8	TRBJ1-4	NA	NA	CASSLGRGRLNEKLFF	TGTGCCAGCAGCTTAGGCAGGGGCAGGCTGAATGAAAAACTGTTTTTT
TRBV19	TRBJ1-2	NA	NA	CASSMWPGGSYGYTF	TGTGCCAGTAGTATGTGGCCCGGGGGGAGCTATGGCTACACCTTC
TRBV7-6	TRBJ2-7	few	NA	CASSLDSGPYEQYF	TGTGCCAGCAGCTTAGATAGCGGCCCCTACGAGCAGTACTTC
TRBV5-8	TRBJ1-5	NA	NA	CASSLVGNQPQHF	TGTGCCAGCAGCTTGGTCGGGAATCAGCCCCAGCATTTT
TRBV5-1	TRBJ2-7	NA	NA	CASRSEGYEQYF	TGCGCCAGCAGGTCTGAGGGGTACGAGCAGTACTTC
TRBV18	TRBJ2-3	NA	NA	CASSSRTSGTQYF	TGTGCCAGCTCATCCCGGACCTCGGGTACGCAGTATTTT
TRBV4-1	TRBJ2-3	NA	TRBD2	CASSQGFVPSGRALDTQYF	TGCGCCAGCAGCCAAGGATTTGTGCCGAGCGGGAGGGCCCTCGATACGCAGTATTTT
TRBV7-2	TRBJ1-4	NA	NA	CASSPYPSFNEKLFF	TGTGCCAGCAGCCCCTACCCGTCCTTTAATGAAAAACTGTTTTTT
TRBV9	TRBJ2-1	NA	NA	CASSSWRVNEQFF	TGTGCCAGCAGCTCCTGGAGGGTCAATGAGCAGTTCTTC
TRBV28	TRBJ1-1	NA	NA	CASSQRAPQLEAFF	TGTGCCAGCAGTCAACGTGCCCCACAGCTTGAAGCTTTCTTT
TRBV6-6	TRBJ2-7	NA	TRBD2	CAAGGPDTYEQYF	TGTGCAGCGGGGGGACCCGACACCTACGAGCAGTACTTC
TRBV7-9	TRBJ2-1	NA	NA	CASSLPGLRSFF	TGTGCCAGCAGCTTACCGGGACTCCGTTCGTTCTTC
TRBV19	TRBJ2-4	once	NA	CASSMVGENIQYF	TGTGCCAGTAGTATGGTAGGGGAAAACATTCAGTACTTC
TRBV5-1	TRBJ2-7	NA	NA	CASSLERDTSREQYF	TGCGCCAGCAGCTTGGAACGGGACACCTCCCGGGAGCAGTACTTC
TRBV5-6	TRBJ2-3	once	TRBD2	CASSKIAGKLTDTQYF	TGTGCCAGCAGCAAAATAGCGGGAAAGCTCACAGATACGCAGTATTTT
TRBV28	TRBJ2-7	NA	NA	CASSSDTVGEQYF	TGTGCCAGCAGCTCGGACACAGTCGGGGAGCAGTACTTC